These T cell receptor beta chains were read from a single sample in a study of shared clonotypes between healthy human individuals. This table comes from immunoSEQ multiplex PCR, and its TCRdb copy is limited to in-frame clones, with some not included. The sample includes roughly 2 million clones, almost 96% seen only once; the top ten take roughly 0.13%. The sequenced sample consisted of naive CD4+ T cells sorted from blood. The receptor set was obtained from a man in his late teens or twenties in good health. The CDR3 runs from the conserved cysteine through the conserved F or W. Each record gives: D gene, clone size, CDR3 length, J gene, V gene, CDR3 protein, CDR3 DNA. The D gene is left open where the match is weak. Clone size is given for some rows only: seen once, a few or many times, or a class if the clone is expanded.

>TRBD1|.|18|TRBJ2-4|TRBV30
CAWSPIGPGTASKNIQYF
TGTGCCTGGAGCCCGATAGGTCCCGGGACAGCGAGCAAAAACATTCAGTACTTC
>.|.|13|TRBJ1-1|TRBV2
CASRVDGNTEAFF
TGTGCCAGCAGGGTCGACGGGAACACTGAAGCTTTCTTT
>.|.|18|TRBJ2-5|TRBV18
CASSPLIRTMALQETQYF
TGTGCCAGCTCACCGCTTATAAGGACAATGGCCCTCCAAGAGACCCAGTACTTC
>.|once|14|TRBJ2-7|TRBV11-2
CASSLAQSSYEQYF
TGTGCCAGCAGCTTAGCACAAAGCTCCTACGAGCAGTACTTC
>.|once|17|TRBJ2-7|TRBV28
CASRLPMGAGDSYEQYF
TGTGCCAGCAGACTACCGATGGGGGCAGGGGACTCCTACGAGCAGTACTTC
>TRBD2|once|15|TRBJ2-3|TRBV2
CASRLTSGGTDTQYF
TGTGCCAGCAGGTTAACTAGCGGGGGCACAGATACGCAGTATTTT
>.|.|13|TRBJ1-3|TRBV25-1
CASSDSSGNTIYF
TGTGCCAGCAGTGACAGCTCTGGAAACACCATATATTTT
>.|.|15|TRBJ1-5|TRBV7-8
CASSWDTHSNQPQHF
TGTGCCAGCAGCTGGGACACCCATAGCAATCAGCCCCAGCATTTT
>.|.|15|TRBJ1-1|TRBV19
CASSLWGLLNTEAFF
TGTGCCAGTAGTCTCTGGGGACTATTGAACACTGAAGCTTTCTTT
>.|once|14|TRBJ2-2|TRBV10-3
CAITATQYTGELFF
TGTGCCATTACGGCGACGCAGTACACCGGGGAGCTGTTTTTT
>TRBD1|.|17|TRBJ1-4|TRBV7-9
CASRKIRDSATNEKLFF
TGTGCCAGCAGGAAAATCCGGGACAGTGCAACTAATGAAAAACTGTTTTTT
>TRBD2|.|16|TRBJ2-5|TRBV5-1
CASHPGTSGRAQTQYF
TGCGCGAGTCACCCCGGGACTAGCGGGAGAGCGCAGACCCAGTACTTC
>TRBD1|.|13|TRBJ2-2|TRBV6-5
CAIHRGITGELFF
TGTGCCATCCACAGGGGAATCACCGGGGAGCTGTTTTTT
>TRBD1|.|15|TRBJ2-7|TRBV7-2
CASSLAAGGTYEQYF
TGTGCCAGCAGCTTAGCCGCAGGGGGAACCTACGAGCAGTACTTC
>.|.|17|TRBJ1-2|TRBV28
CASSPQGQGPLSYGYTF
TGTGCCAGCAGCCCTCAGGGACAAGGTCCTCTAAGCTATGGCTACACCTTC
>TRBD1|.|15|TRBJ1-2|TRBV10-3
CAISRDRDTNYGYTF
TGTGCCATCTCGAGGGACAGGGATACTAACTATGGCTACACCTTC
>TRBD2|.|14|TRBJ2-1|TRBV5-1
CASSNSTSVNEQFF
TGCGCCAGCAGCAATTCGACTAGCGTCAATGAGCAGTTCTTC
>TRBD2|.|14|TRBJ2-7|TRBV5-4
CASSPGGFAYEQYF
TGTGCCAGCAGCCCGGGGGGATTTGCCTACGAGCAGTACTTC
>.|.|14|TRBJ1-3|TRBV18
CASSSKIRANTIYF
TGTGCCAGCTCTTCCAAAATTAGGGCCAACACCATATATTTT
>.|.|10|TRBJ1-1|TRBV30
CACLIGVAFF
TGTGCCTGCCTCATTGGGGTAGCTTTCTTT
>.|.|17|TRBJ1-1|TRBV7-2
CASSSNPPTGWNTEAFF
TGTGCCAGCAGCTCGAATCCCCCAACAGGGTGGAACACTGAAGCTTTCTTT
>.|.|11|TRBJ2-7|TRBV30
CGGSNSYEQYF
TGTGGAGGGTCCAACTCCTACGAGCAGTACTTC
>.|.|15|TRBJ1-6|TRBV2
CASSEQGDYNSPLHF
TGTGCCAGCAGTGAACAGGGTGACTATAATTCACCCCTCCACTTT
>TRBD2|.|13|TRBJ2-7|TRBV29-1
CSVAGGRAYEQYF
TGCAGCGTTGCTGGCGGGAGAGCCTACGAGCAGTACTTC
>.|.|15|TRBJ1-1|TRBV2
CASKESPPRNTEAFF
TGTGCCAGCAAGGAATCGCCCCCGCGGAACACTGAAGCTTTCTTT
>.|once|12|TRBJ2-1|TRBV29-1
CSVGRGYNEQFF
TGCAGCGTTGGAAGGGGGTACAATGAGCAGTTCTTC
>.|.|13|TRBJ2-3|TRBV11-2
CASGTGSTDTQYF
TGTGCCAGCGGGACGGGAAGCACAGATACGCAGTATTTT
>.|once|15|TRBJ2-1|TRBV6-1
CASSGSTATYNEQFF
TGTGCCAGCAGTGGCTCTACAGCAACCTACAATGAGCAGTTCTTC
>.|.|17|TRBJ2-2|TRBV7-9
CASSRLLDRTNTGELFF
TGTGCCAGCAGCCGATTACTTGACAGGACGAACACCGGGGAGCTGTTTTTT
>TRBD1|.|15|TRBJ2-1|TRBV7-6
CASSLGQGAYNEQFF
TGTGCCAGCAGCCTCGGACAGGGGGCCTACAATGAGCAGTTCTTC
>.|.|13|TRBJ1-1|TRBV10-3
CAISPVQNTEAFF
TGTGCCATCAGTCCCGTTCAGAACACTGAAGCTTTCTTT
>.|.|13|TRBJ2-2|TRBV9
CASSVQNTGELFF
TGTGCCAGCAGCGTACAGAACACCGGGGAGCTGTTTTTT
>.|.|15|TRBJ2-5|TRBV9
CASSIQGYHQETQYF
TGTGCCAGCAGCATCCAGGGCTACCACCAAGAGACCCAGTACTTC
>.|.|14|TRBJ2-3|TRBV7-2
CASSLGLGSDTQYF
TGTGCCAGCAGCTTAGGACTAGGTTCAGATACGCAGTATTTT
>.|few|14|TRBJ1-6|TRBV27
CASSLAGPNSPLHF
TGTGCCAGCAGTTTAGCCGGGCCGAATTCACCCCTCCACTTT
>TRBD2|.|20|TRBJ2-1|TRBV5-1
CATPKPAWTSGTFSYNEQFF
TGCGCCACCCCGAAACCCGCTTGGACTAGCGGGACCTTCTCCTACAATGAGCAGTTCTTC
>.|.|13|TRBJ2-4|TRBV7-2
CASSPQGSNIQYF
TGTGCCAGCAGCCCGCAGGGGAGTAACATTCAGTACTTC
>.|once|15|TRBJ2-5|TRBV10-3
CAISESGEYQETQYF
TGTGCCATCAGTGAGTCTGGAGAGTACCAAGAGACCCAGTACTTC
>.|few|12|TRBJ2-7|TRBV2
CASSQDSYEQYF
TGTGCCAGCAGTCAGGACAGCTACGAGCAGTACTTC
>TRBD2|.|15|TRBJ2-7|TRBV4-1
CASSQGGLTLDEQYF
TGCGCCAGCAGCCAAGGGGGACTAACCCTCGACGAGCAGTACTTC